The 17 T cell receptor beta chains below come from one sample, sequenced in a study of T cell repertoires in cytomegalovirus infection. The antigens of these receptors remain unknown. From the reads, TCRdb called clonotypes with MiXCR, one entry per CDR3 protein. The sample carries approximately 730,000 distinct CDR3 sequences, about 28% recorded once. Sequenced material: cultured CD8+ T cells from PBMCs, taken from culture after CMV antigen stimulation. The receptor source for this set is a human donor in good health (CMV status not recorded). Some clones in this sample may be carry-over from other donors' samples.

This chain uses TRBV13 with TRBJ1-1; tentative D call: TRBD1 (5 bases). Deletions cut 4 bases from V and 5 bases from J, with 14 bases between. Germline CDR1 and CDR2: PRHDT and FYEKMQ (reference sequence). The CDR3 has 14 amino acids. CDR3 protein: CASSSKAGMTEAFF. CDR3 bases: TGTGCCAGCAGCTCGAAGGCAGGGATGACTGAAGCTTTCTTT.

This clonotype occurred many times. The J gene is TRBJ2-2, the V gene TRBV7-6; possibly TRBD1 for D (7 bases). The V end was cut by 3 bases, the J end by 4 bases, with 12 bases between. The CDR3 consists of 15 residues. Germline CDR1 reads SGHVS; CDR2 reads FNYEAQ. CDR3 sequence: CASSFQGGGTGELFF. The CDR3 DNA sequence: TGTGCCAGCAGCTTCCAGGGGGGAGGCACCGGGGAGCTGTTTTTT.

This clonotype was found many times. The chain links TRBV11-2 to TRBJ2-1; D is perhaps TRBD2 (5 bases). This CDR3 is 17 amino acids long. Germline lookup yields CDR1 SGHAT and CDR2 FQNNGV. V lost 5 bases to trimming and J lost 1 base, with 18 bases between them. The CDR3 DNA sequence: TGTGCCAGCAGCCCTAGTCTCGGGTGGAGGTCCTACAATGAGCAGTTCTTC. This sequence encodes CASSPSLGWRSYNEQFF.

The chain recombines TRBV2 with TRBJ2-5; D is unclear. Trimming took 5 bases from V and 1 from J, leaving 17 bases between them. The CDR3 sequence is 16 residues long. Per germline, CDR1 SNHLY and CDR2 FYNNEI. The CDR3 spells CASSQRMDRVQETQYF. The CDR3 DNA follows: TGTGCCAGCAGTCAAAGGATGGATCGAGTCCAAGAGACCCAGTACTTC.

This clonotype was picked up a small number of times. A read error may account for a junction end that differs from germline. The chain is built from TRBV4-3 and TRBJ2-2, with D possibly matching TRBD2 (6 bases). CDR1 is LGHNA, CDR2 YSLEER, per germline. The CDR3 totals 16 residues. DNA for the CDR3: TGCGCCAGCAGCCAAGACCGGCTAGCGAAGACCGGGGAGCTGTTTTTT. Its translation is CASSQDRLAKTGELFF.

The chain uses TRBV27 and TRBJ1-5; the match to TRBD1 covers 7 bases. The germline V gene has CDR1 MNHEY and CDR2 SMNVEV (reference sequence). With V trimmed by 6 bases and J by 5 bases, 13 bases remained unmatched. The CDR3 runs 16 residues. The CDR3 bases are TGTGCCAGCAGCCTGACAGGGTCCCTCCCGGATCAGCCCCAGCATTTT. Translation gives CASSLTGSLPDQPQHF.

The rearrangement joins TRBV27 to TRBJ2-7; the D is unclear. The CDR3 runs 15 residues. The germline V gene encodes CDR1 MNHEY and CDR2 SMNVEV (reference sequence). Trimming took off 6 bases at V and 2 bases at J, with 17 bases between the two ends. The CDR3 nucleotides read TGTGCCAGCAGCCCTAAATATAACAGTGCCTACGAGCAGTACTTC. Amino acid sequence: CASSPKYNSAYEQYF.

The rearrangement uses TRBV6-2 or TRBV6-3 and TRBJ2-7; TRBD1 agrees at 12 bases. The CDR3 is 15 amino acids. V lost 8 bases to trimming and J lost 5 bases; unmatched junction nucleotides: 10. Looked up from germline, CDR1 is MNHEY and CDR2 is SVGEGT. The CDR3 is CASSHPGTGGHEQYV. The CDR3 coding sequence is TGTGCCAGCTCCCACCCCGGGACAGGGGGCCACGAGCAGTACGTC.

The gene calls are TRBV4-1 and TRBJ1-2; maybe TRBD1 (5 bases). V lost 1 base to trimming and J lost 8 bases, with 14 bases between them. CDR1 is MGHRA, CDR2 YSYEKL, per germline. This CDR3 comprises 14 residues. The CDR3 DNA is TGCGCCAGCAGCCAAGGGGACGGGGACTGGGGCTACACCTTC. Translated, it gives CASSQGDGDWGYTF.

The rearrangement uses TRBV7-2 and TRBJ2-1; 9 nucleotides agree with TRBD1. The CDR3 is 18 residues long. The V and J ends lost 5 bases and 2 bases, in that order; junction bases with no gene match: 13. The germline V gene has CDR1 SGHTA and CDR2 FQGNSA. CDR3 nucleotide sequence: TGTGCCAGCAGCCATCCGAGACAGGGGGGTTTTCCCTACAATGAGCAGTTCTTC. Amino acids: CASSHPRQGGFPYNEQFF. Full variable domain (remainder filled in from reference TRBV7-2 and TRBJ2-1): GAGVSQSPSNKVTEKGKDVELRCDPISGHTALYWYRQSLGQGLEFLIYFQGNSAPDKSGLPSDRFSAERTGGSVSTLTIQRTQQEDSAVYLCASSHPRQGGFPYNEQFFGPGTRLTVL.

This clonotype was counted only a few times. V is TRBV6-5 and J is TRBJ2-3; 7 nucleotides line up with TRBD1. The CDR3 covers 17 residues. Germline CDR1 reads MNHEY; CDR2 reads SVGAGI. Trimming at V came to 4 bases and at J to 1 base, leaving 11 bases not matched to a gene. The CDR3 here is CASSFSKQGKGTDTQYF. CDR3 in DNA: TGTGCCAGCAGTTTCTCGAAACAGGGGAAGGGCACAGATACGCAGTATTTT.

The rearrangement links TRBV12-3 or TRBV12-4 to TRBJ2-1; TRBD1 or TRBD2 may be the D gene (5 bases each). The germline V and J ends were trimmed by 7 bases and 7 bases, with 23 bases remaining between them. The CDR3 runs to 16 residues. This CDR3 is CASTLRRDAEGNEQFF. The CDR3 bases are TGTGCCAGCACCCTACGACGGGACGCCGAGGGGAATGAGCAGTTCTTC.

This clonotype occurred many times. The chain combines TRBV7-2 with TRBJ2-5; 10 nucleotides line up with TRBD2. This CDR3 has 15 amino acids. The germline V gene encodes CDR1 SGHTA and CDR2 FQGNSA. Unmatched junction bases numbered 5, after V lost 5 bases and J lost 2 bases. The CDR3 loop reads CASSQAGGPQETQYF. DNA of the CDR3: TGTGCCAGCAGCCAAGCGGGGGGGCCACAAGAGACCCAGTACTTC.

This clonotype was counted a few times. The genes are TRBV27 and TRBJ2-1, with TRBD2 matching over 13 bases. Trimming cost V 3 bases and J 4 bases; bases outside gene matches: 9. The germline CDR1 and CDR2 sequences are MNHEY and SMNVEV (reference sequence). CDR3 length: 18 amino acids. CDR3 region: CASSFGLAGASDYNEQFF. CDR3 coding DNA: TGTGCCAGCAGTTTCGGACTAGCGGGGGCCAGCGATTACAATGAGCAGTTCTTC.

CDR3 coding DNA: TGTGCTAGTGCTTCGTCCCGGGACATCCACTATGGCTACACCTTC. It specifies CASASSRDIHYGYTF. V gene TRBV12-5 combines with J gene TRBJ1-2; D might be TRBD1 (6 bases). Between the trimmed V and J ends, which lost 7 bases and 3 bases, there was a span of 18 bases. CDR1 is LGHNT and CDR2 is FRNRAP in the germline V gene. This CDR3 comprises 15 residues.

The chain combines TRBV11-2 with TRBJ1-6; no reliable D call. Trimming removed 8 bases from V and 4 bases from J, with 18 bases in between. The CDR3 is 16 amino acids. Germline V gene sequence: CDR1 SGHAT, CDR2 FQNNGV. The CDR3 DNA sequence: TGTGCCAGCGCTTATTGGGCGGTGGCATATAATTCACCCCTCCACTTT. Residues: CASAYWAVAYNSPLHF.

The gene calls are TRBV7-9 and TRBJ1-2; a possible D gene is TRBD1 (5 bases). Trimming cost V 8 bases and J 5 bases, with 24 bases left between them. The CDR3 totals 16 residues. CDR1 and CDR2 (germline): SEHNR, FQNEAQ (reference sequence). The DNA of the CDR3 is TGTGCCAGCGGCCTAACACAGGTTACGCCTATTTATGGCTACACCTTC. Encoded protein: CASGLTQVTPIYGYTF. Using reference TRBV7-9 and TRBJ1-2 for the parts outside the CDR3, the full variable domain is DTGVSQNPRHKITKRGQNVTFRCDPISEHNRLYWYRQTLGQGPEFLTYFQNEAQLEKSRLLSDRFSAERPKGSFSTLEIQRTEQGDSAMYLCASGLTQVTPIYGYTFGSGTRLTVV.